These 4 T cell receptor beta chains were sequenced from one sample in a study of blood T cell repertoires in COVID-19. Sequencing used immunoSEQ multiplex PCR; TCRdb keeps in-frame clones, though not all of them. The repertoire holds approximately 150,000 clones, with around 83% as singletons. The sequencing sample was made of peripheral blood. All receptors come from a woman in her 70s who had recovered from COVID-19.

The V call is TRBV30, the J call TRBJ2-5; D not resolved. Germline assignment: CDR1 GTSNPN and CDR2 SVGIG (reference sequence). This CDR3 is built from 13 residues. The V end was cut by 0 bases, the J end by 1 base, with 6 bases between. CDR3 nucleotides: TGTGCCTGGAGTGTCGGTGGCCAAGAGACCCAGTACTTC. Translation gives CAWSVGGQETQYF.

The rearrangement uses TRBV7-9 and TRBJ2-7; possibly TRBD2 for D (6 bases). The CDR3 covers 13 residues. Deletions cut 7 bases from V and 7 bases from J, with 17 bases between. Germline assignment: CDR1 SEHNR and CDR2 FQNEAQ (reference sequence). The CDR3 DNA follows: TGTGCCAGCACCCGAAGTGGGGGGTCGGAGCAGTACTTC. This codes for CASTRSGGSEQYF.

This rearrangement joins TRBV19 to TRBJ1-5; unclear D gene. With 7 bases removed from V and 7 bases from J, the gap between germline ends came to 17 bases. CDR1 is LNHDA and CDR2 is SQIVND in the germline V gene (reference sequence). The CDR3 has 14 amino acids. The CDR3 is CASTHPGPGQPQHF. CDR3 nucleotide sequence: TGTGCCAGTACCCACCCCGGGCCGGGACAGCCCCAGCATTTT.

CDR3: CASSPPGSRAYNEQFF. CDR3 nucleotide sequence: TGTGCCAGCTCACCCCCAGGGTCTCGCGCCTACAATGAGCAGTTCTTC. V usage is TRBV18 and J usage is TRBJ2-1; a possible D gene is TRBD1 (5 bases). Germline V gene sequence: CDR1 KGHSH, CDR2 LQKENI. The V and J ends lost 3 bases and 2 bases respectively, with 14 bases between them. This CDR3 has 16 residues.